This is a list of T cell receptor beta chains from one sample in a study of cytomegalovirus exposure and HLA in healthy donors. Clones were sequenced by immunoSEQ multiplex PCR, and TCRdb holds only the in-frame ones, with some missing. The repertoire holds about 190,000 clones, with 65% to 85% as singletons. The sequencing input was PBMCs. The receptors come from a woman under 30 in good health and CMV-seronegative. Both conserved end residues are part of each CDR3.

j_call: TRBJ1-3
v_call: TRBV5-1
cdr3_aa: CASSPNGGNTIYF

j_call: TRBJ2-7
v_call: TRBV6-1
cdr3_aa: CASSASGGGTYEQYF

j_call: TRBJ1-2
v_call: TRBV5-4
cdr3_aa: CASSPRDRNYGYTF

j_call: TRBJ1-3
v_call: TRBV5-6
cdr3_aa: CASSLGTGNTIYF

j_call: TRBJ2-1
v_call: TRBV13
cdr3_aa: CASTPTLGDKNEQFF

j_call: .
v_call: TRBV9
cdr3_aa: CASSVGRSSYEQYF

j_call: TRBJ1-2
v_call: TRBV18
cdr3_aa: CASSETGGFGYTF

j_call: TRBJ2-7
v_call: TRBV7-2
cdr3_aa: CASSSPGYGGSSYEQYF

j_call: TRBJ1-2
v_call: TRBV27
cdr3_aa: CASSLFANYGYTF

j_call: TRBJ2-5
v_call: TRBV9
cdr3_aa: CASSIAGYFQETQYF

j_call: TRBJ1-5
v_call: TRBV2
cdr3_aa: CASSMTGGNQPQHF

j_call: TRBJ2-1
v_call: TRBV6-5
cdr3_aa: CASSYRTARNNEQFF

j_call: TRBJ1-2
v_call: TRBV28
cdr3_aa: CASSRDRADGYTF

j_call: TRBJ1-1
v_call: TRBV6-1
cdr3_aa: CASSDIDRGSDSEAFF

j_call: TRBJ1-6
v_call: TRBV4-3
cdr3_aa: CASSQDRGEALYNSPLHF

j_call: TRBJ2-7
v_call: TRBV28
cdr3_aa: CASSSSYSGRFYEQYF

j_call: TRBJ2-1
v_call: TRBV14
cdr3_aa: CASSQHGGGGYNEQFF

j_call: TRBJ2-7
v_call: TRBV28
cdr3_aa: CASRLLQGYEQYF

j_call: TRBJ2-5
v_call: TRBV28
cdr3_aa: CASSLVWQGRGQETQYF

j_call: TRBJ2-5
v_call: TRBV7-9
cdr3_aa: CASSLDVDPRETQYF

j_call: TRBJ2-3
v_call: TRBV7-9
cdr3_aa: CASRLSGIRDTQYF

j_call: TRBJ2-5
v_call: TRBV11-2
cdr3_aa: CASSLASGSKIWTQYF

j_call: TRBJ2-1
v_call: TRBV7-8
cdr3_aa: CASSFPGLAVTNEQFF

j_call: TRBJ1-2
v_call: TRBV18
cdr3_aa: CASSPPSGPNYGYTF

j_call: TRBJ2-5
v_call: TRBV9
cdr3_aa: CASSPGSGGFLGETQYF

j_call: TRBJ1-6
v_call: TRBV6-5
cdr3_aa: CASSWSGRGDSPLHF

j_call: TRBJ1-5
v_call: TRBV7-2
cdr3_aa: CASSAKGQGSQPQHF

j_call: TRBJ1-1
v_call: TRBV5-1
cdr3_aa: CASSLEGSYGAFF

j_call: TRBJ1-3
v_call: TRBV28
cdr3_aa: CASSSGWGNTIYF

j_call: TRBJ1-5
v_call: TRBV5-1
cdr3_aa: CASSLGGAGNQPQHF

j_call: TRBJ1-6
v_call: TRBV6-1
cdr3_aa: CASSEDRGGQGSPLHF

j_call: TRBJ1-4
v_call: TRBV5-1
cdr3_aa: CASSLAAGGFNEKLFF

j_call: TRBJ2-6
v_call: TRBV7-3
cdr3_aa: CASSLTGGAGANVLTF

j_call: TRBJ1-2
v_call: TRBV7-6
cdr3_aa: CASSWGAGTADYGYTF

j_call: TRBJ2-7
v_call: TRBV2
cdr3_aa: CASISVNEQYF

j_call: TRBJ2-7
v_call: TRBV7-6
cdr3_aa: CASSRRGQKIYEQYF

j_call: TRBJ2-5
v_call: TRBV4-3
cdr3_aa: CASSQSDGPVQETQYF

j_call: TRBJ1-1
v_call: TRBV6-1
cdr3_aa: CASTPGGLRYTEAFF

j_call: TRBJ2-7
v_call: TRBV9
cdr3_aa: CASSPGTGFSYEQYF

j_call: TRBJ2-5
v_call: TRBV10-3
cdr3_aa: CAISTNTGDGETQYF

j_call: TRBJ1-1
v_call: TRBV6-5
cdr3_aa: CASSLLGVNTEAFF

j_call: TRBJ2-3
v_call: TRBV9
cdr3_aa: CASSVRDSPGTDTQYF

j_call: TRBJ2-1
v_call: TRBV10-1
cdr3_aa: CASSRRATDEQFF

j_call: TRBJ2-1
v_call: TRBV7-8
cdr3_aa: CASSLEGGSYNEQFF

j_call: TRBJ2-5
v_call: TRBV30
cdr3_aa: CAWTGLAGGGETQYF

j_call: TRBJ2-7
v_call: TRBV6-6
cdr3_aa: CASSQNLAAGEQYF

j_call: TRBJ1-4
v_call: TRBV7-8
cdr3_aa: CASSQILGGESEKLFF

j_call: TRBJ2-7
v_call: TRBV4-1
cdr3_aa: CASSQERGLIKQYF

j_call: TRBJ1-5
v_call: TRBV19
cdr3_aa: CASSTLGQGLQPQHF

j_call: TRBJ1-3
v_call: TRBV13
cdr3_aa: CASHRGRTGNTIYF

j_call: TRBJ1-4
v_call: TRBV5-5
cdr3_aa: CASSSVPGQGQNEKLFF

j_call: TRBJ1-3
v_call: TRBV5-1
cdr3_aa: CASSLAGSGNTIYF

j_call: TRBJ1-1
v_call: TRBV18
cdr3_aa: CASSTDRVTKNTEAFF

j_call: TRBJ2-2
v_call: TRBV4-2
cdr3_aa: CASSREWGSGELFF

j_call: TRBJ2-5
v_call: TRBV9
cdr3_aa: CASRRGRAETQYF

j_call: TRBJ2-5
v_call: TRBV5-6
cdr3_aa: CASRKTGAPQETQYF

j_call: TRBJ1-1
v_call: TRBV6-5
cdr3_aa: CASSFQGRDTEAFF

j_call: TRBJ2-2
v_call: TRBV11-1
cdr3_aa: CASSRLRGRTGELFF

j_call: TRBJ1-4
v_call: TRBV28
cdr3_aa: CASGWTGWREKLFF